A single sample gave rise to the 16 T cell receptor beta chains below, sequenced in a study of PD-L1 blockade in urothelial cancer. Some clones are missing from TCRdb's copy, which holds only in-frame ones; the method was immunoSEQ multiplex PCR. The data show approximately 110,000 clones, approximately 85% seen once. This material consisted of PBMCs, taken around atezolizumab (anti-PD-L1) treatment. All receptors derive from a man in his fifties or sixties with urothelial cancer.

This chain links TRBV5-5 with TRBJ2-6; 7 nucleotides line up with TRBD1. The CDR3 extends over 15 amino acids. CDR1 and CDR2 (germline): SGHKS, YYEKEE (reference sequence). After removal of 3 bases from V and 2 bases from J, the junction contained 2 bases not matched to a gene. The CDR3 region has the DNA TGTGCCAGCAGCTCGCAGGGGGCTGGGGCCAACGTCCTGACTTTC. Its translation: CASSSQGAGANVLTF.

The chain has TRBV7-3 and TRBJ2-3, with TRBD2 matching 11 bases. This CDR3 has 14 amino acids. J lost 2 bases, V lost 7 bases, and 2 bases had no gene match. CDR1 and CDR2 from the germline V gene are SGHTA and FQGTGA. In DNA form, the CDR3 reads TGTGCCAGCAAGACTAGCGGGGCCACAGATACGCAGTATTTT. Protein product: CASKTSGATDTQYF.

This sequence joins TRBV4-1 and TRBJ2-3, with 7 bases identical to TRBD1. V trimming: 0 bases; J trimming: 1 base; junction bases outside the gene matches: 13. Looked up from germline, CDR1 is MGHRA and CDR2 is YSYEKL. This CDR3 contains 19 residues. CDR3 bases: TGCGCCAGCAGCCAAGATCCGGGGTGGACAGGACGGGGCACAGATACGCAGTATTTT. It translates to CASSQDPGWTGRGTDTQYF.

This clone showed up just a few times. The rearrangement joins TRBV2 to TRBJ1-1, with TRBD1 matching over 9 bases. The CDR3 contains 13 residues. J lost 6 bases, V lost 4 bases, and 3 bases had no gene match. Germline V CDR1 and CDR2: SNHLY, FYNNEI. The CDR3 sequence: CASSAQGASEAFF. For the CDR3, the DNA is TGTGCCAGCAGTGCACAGGGGGCCTCTGAAGCTTTCTTT.

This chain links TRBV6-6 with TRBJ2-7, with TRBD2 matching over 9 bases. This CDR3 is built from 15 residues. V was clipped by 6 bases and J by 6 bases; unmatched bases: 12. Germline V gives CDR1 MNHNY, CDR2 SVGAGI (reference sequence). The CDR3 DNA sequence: TGTGCCAGCAGGAAAGCGGGGGGAAGGGTTGTCGAGCAGTACTTC. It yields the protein CASRKAGGRVVEQYF.

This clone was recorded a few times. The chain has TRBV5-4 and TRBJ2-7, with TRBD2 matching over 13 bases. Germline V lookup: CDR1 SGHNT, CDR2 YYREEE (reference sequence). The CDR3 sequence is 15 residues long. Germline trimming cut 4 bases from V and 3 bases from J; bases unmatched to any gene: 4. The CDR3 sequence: CASSRRLAGGYEQYF. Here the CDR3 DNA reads TGTGCCAGCAGCCGCCGACTAGCGGGAGGCTACGAGCAGTACTTC.

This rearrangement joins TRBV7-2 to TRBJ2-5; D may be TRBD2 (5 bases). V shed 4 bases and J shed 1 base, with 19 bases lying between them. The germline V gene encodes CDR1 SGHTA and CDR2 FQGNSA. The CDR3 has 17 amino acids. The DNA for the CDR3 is TGTGCCAGCAGCTCACCCGGCGTTCTAGCCACCCAAGAGACCCAGTACTTC. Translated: CASSSPGVLATQETQYF.

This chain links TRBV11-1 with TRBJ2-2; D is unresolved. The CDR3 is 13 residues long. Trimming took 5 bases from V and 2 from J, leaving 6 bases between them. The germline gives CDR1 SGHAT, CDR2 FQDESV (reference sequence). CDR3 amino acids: CASSPTNTGELFF. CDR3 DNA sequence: TGTGCCAGCAGCCCTACCAACACCGGGGAGCTGTTTTTT. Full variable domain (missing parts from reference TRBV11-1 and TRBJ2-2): EAEVAQSPRYKITEKSQAVAFWCDPISGHATLYWYRQILGQGPELLVQFQDESVVDDSQLPKDRFSAERLKGVDSTLKIQPAELGDSAMYLCASSPTNTGELFFGEGSRLTVL.

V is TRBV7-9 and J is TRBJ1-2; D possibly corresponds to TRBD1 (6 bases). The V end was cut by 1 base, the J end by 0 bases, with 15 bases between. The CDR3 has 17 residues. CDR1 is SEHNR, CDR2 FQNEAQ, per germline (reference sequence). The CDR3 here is CASSLVGQPEANYGYTF. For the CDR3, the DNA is TGTGCCAGCAGCTTAGTAGGACAGCCAGAAGCTAACTATGGCTACACCTTC.

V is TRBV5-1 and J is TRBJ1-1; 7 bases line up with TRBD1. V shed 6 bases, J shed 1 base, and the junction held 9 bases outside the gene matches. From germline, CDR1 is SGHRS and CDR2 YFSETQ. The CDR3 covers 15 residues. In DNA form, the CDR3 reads TGCGCCAGCACAGGGGGAAGTGGCGGGAACACTGAAGCTTTCTTT. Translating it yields CASTGGSGGNTEAFF.

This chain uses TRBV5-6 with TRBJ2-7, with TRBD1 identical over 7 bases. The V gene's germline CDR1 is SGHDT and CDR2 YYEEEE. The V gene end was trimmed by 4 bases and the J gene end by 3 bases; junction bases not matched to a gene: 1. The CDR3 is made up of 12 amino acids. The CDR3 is CASSRQGYEQYF. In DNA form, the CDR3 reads TGTGCCAGCAGCCGACAGGGCTACGAGCAGTACTTC.

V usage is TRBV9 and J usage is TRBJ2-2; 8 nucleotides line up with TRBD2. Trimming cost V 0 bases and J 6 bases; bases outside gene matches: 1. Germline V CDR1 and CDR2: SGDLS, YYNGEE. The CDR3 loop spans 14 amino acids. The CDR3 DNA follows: TGTGCCAGCAGCGTAGAAGCGGGAGCCGGGGAGCTGTTTTTT. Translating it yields CASSVEAGAGELFF.

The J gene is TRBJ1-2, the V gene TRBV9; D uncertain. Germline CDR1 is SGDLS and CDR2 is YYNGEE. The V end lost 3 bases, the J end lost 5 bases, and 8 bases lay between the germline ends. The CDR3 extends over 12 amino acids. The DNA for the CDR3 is TGTGCCAGCAGCGGCCCGGGGTATGGCTACACCTTC. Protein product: CASSGPGYGYTF. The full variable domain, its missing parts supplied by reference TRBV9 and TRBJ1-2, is DSGVTQTPKHLITATGQRVTLRCSPRSGDLSVYWYQQSLDQGLQFLIQYYNGEERAKGNILERFSAQQFPDLHSELNLSSLELGDSALYFCASSGPGYGYTFGSGTRLTVV.

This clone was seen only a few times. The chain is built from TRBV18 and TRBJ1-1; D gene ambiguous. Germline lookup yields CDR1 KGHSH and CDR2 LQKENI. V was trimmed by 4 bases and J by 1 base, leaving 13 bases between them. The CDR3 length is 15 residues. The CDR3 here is CASSHGRLTNTEAFF. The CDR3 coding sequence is TGTGCCAGCTCACACGGGAGACTGACGAACACTGAAGCTTTCTTT.

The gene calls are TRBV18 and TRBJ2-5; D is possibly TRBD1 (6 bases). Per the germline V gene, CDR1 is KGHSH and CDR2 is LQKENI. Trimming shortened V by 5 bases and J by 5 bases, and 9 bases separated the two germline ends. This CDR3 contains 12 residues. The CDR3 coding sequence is TGTGCCAGCTCAACAGGGACGGAGACCCAGTACTTC. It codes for CASSTGTETQYF.

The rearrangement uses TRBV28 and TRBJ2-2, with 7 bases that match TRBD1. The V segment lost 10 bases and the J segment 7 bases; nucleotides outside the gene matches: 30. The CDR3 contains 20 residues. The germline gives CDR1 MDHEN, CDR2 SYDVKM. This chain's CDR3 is CATAHSRLGDRAYQGGELFF. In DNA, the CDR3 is TGTGCCACCGCACATTCCCGGCTCGGGGACAGAGCCTATCAGGGCGGGGAGCTGTTTTTT.